Reported below is one TCR beta chain. Its antigen is unknown. The sample originates from a study of T cell responses to AZD1222 COVID-19 vaccine. The assay was immunoSEQ multiplex PCR, and TCRdb's table has in-frame clones only and misses some. Counted here are under 150,000 clones, 65% to 90% occurring once; the ten biggest clones make up 7.9%. CDR3 size: 14 residues. Germline values: CDR1 LGHDT, CDR2 YNNKEL (reference sequence). The ends were cut back, 3 bases at V and 10 bases at J, with 18 bases in the middle. The study, taken as a whole, reports: Repertoire sampling happened only post peak T cell response. Along spike, vaccine-associated CD4 TCRs were found throughout, with dominance at 160-218 and 743-854. An increase in Spike-specific TCR breadth and depth was observed after two AZD1222 doses.

The gene calls are TRBV3-1 (or the pseudogene TRBV3-2) and TRBJ1-2, with D possibly matching TRBD1 (6 bases). This receptor was identified in an adult who received the MenACWY meningococcal vaccine as a control. The sequencing used peripheral blood, collected 28 days after the second dose of the MenACWY control vaccine. The CDR3: CASSHYDRTTAYTF. The CDR3 DNA reads as TGTGCCAGCAGCCACTACGACAGGACTACAGCCTACACCTTC.